Reported below is one TCR beta chain. Its cognate antigen has yet to be identified. No base quality values were provided; no much bigger clone lies one nucleotide off. This sample is drawn from a study of T-cell reconstitution after alpha-beta-depleted transplantation in children (dated by TCRdb to the mid-2010s). Study-wide context: Using TCR repertoire profiling, the study followed T-cell immune reconstitution in a quantitative way in children after TCRalphabeta/CD19-depleted allogeneic hematopoietic cell transplantation.

From a lookup of the germline V gene (reference sequence), CDR1 and CDR2 are SEHNR and FQNEAQ. The CDR3 has 13 amino acids, counting the end cysteine and phenylalanine. The only DNA kept is the CDR3, 39 bases in frame from the first base. Relative to germline, V is 0 bases shorter and J is 11 bases shorter, with 13 bases between their ends. The method was PCR. Sequencer: Illumina HiSeq 2500. TCR library preparation used molecular barcoding, with unique molecular identifiers applied to normalize quantification of the TCRbeta repertoire. Through fastp at Q25 and MiXCR, TCRdb rebuilt clones from the public reads, retaining in-frame beta chains. One record per CDR3 amino acid sequence lists the most common genes and DNA. This sample comprises approximately 400,000 distinct CDR3 sequences, roughly a tenth of them detected only once. The leading ten clones occupy roughly 5% of the sample.

The receptor was derived from a human donor who donated a stem cell graft to a child with acute myeloid leukemia. The chain is assembled from TRBV7-9 and TRBJ1-1; there is no confident call for the D gene. This material consisted of PBMCs from the stem cell graft donor, taken from the stem cell graft. The encoded CDR3 is CASSLALGVYAFF. The nucleotide sequence reads as follows: TGTGCCAGCAGCTTAGCACTTGGCGTGTATGCTTTCTTT.